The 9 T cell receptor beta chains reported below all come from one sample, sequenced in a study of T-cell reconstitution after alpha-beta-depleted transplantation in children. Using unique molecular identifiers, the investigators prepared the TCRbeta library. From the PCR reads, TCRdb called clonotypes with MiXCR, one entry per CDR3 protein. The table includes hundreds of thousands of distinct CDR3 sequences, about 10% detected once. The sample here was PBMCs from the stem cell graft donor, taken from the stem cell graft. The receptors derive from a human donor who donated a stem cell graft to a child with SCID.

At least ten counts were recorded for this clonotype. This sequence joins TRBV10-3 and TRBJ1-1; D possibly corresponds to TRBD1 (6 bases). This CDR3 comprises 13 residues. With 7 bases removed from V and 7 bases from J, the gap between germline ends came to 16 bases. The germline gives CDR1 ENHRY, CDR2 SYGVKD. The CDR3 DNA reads TGTGCCATCACCAGCCGGGACAACCTTGAAGCTTTCTTT. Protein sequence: CAITSRDNLEAFF.

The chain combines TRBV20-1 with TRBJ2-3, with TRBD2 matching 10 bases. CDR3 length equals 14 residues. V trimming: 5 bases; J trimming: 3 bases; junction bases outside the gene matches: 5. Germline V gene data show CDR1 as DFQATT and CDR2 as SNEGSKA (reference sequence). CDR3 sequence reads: CSAERGGLTDTQYF. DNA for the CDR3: TGCAGTGCTGAGCGGGGGGGCCTGACAGATACGCAGTATTTT.

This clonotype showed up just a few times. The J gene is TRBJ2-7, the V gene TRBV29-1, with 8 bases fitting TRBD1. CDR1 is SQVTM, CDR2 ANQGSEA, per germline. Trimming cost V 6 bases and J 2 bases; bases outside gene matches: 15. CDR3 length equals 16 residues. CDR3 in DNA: TGCAGCGTCGTACCCCGGCCGGGACAGGAAACCTACGAGCAGTACTTC. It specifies CSVVPRPGQETYEQYF.

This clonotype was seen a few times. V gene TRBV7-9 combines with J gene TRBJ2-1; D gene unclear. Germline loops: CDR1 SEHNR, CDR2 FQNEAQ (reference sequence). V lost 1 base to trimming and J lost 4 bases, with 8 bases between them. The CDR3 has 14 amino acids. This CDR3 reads CASSLVSSYNEQFF. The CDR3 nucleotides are TGTGCCAGCAGCTTAGTTAGCAGTTACAATGAGCAGTTCTTC.

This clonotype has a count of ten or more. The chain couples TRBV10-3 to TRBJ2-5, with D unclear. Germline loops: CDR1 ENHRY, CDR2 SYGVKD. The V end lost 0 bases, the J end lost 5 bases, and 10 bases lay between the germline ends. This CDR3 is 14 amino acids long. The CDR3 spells CAISESQSRETQYF. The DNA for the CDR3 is TGTGCCATCAGTGAGTCTCAATCCAGGGAGACCCAGTACTTC.

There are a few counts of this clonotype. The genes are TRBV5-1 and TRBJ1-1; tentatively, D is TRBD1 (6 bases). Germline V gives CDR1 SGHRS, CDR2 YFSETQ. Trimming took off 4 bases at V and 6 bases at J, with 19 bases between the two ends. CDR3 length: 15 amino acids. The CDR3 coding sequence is TGCGCCAGCAGCCCCCCGGTGGGGGGGCGGCCTGAAGCTTTCTTT. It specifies CASSPPVGGRPEAFF.

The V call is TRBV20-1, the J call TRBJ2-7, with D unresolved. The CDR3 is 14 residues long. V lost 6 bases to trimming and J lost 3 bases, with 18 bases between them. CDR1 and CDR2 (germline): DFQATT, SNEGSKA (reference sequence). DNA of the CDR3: TGCAGTGCCGGCTCTCGAACTTCACTCTACGAGCAGTACTTC. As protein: CSAGSRTSLYEQYF.

CDR3 sequence reads: CASSFSRGYEQFF. In DNA form, the CDR3 reads TGCGCCAGCAGCTTCTCCAGGGGATATGAGCAGTTCTTC. This chain joins TRBV5-1 and TRBJ2-1, with a possible D match to TRBD1 (6 bases). The CDR3 loop spans 13 amino acids. Germline CDR1 and CDR2: SGHRS and YFSETQ. V was shortened by 2 bases and J by 8 bases, with 11 bases between the two germline ends.

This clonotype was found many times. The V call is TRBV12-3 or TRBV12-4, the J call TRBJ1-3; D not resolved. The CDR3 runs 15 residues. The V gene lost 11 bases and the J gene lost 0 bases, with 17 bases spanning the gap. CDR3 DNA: TGTGCCGGCCACGAGGGCAGTAGCTCTGGAAACACCATATATTTT. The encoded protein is CAGHEGSSSGNTIYF.